This T cell receptor (beta chain) was captured by sequencing in a study of blood T cell repertoires in COVID-19. Background on the study: Both acute and convalescent COVID-19 samples were obtained from the United States, Italy and Spain. PBMCs, B-cell-depleted T cells, or T cells provided the cDNA or gDNA that made up the material.

TCRdb's copy holds only in-frame clones and misses some; the assay was immunoSEQ multiplex PCR. The sample comprises hundreds of thousands of clones, more than 70% of which are singletons, and more than 0.95% rests with the top ten. Per germline, CDR1 SGHTA and CDR2 FQGNSA. V was clipped by 1 base and J by 0 bases, with 7 bases between them. The CDR3 totals 15 residues. The TCR originated in a man in his forties with acute or convalescent COVID-19. The sequencing sample was made of peripheral blood. The chain recombines TRBV7-2 with TRBJ2-1, with D hard to call. The DNA for the CDR3 is TGTGCCAGCAGCTTAGTCATTAGCTCCTACAATGAGCAGTTCTTC. Translating it yields CASSLVISSYNEQFF. Filled out from reference TRBV7-2 and TRBJ2-1, the complete variable domain reads GAGVSQSPSNKVTEKGKDVELRCDPISGHTALYWYRQSLGQGLEFLIYFQGNSAPDKSGLPSDRFSAERTGGSVSTLTIQRTQQEDSAVYLCASSLVISSYNEQFFGPGTRLTVL.